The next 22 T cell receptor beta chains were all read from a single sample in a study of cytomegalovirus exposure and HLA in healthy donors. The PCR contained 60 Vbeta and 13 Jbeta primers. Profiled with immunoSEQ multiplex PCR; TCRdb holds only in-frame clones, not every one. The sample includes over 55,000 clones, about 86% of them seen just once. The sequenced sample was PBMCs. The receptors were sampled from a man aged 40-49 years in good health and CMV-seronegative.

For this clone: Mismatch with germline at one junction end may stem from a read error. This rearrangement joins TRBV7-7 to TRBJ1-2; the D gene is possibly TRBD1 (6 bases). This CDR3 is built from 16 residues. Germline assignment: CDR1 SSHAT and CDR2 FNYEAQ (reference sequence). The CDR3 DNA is TGTGCTAGCAGCCCCTGTCTGACAGGCCACACCTATGGCTACACCTTC. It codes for CASSPCLTGHTYGYTF.

The CDR3 DNA is TGTGCCAGCAGCCCCGACACTGAGAGCTCTGGAAACACCATATATTTT. The encoded protein is CASSPDTESSGNTIYF. This sequence joins TRBV11-3 and TRBJ1-3, with D unclear. Germline V gene data show CDR1 as SGHNT and CDR2 as YENEEA. This CDR3 contains 16 residues. V was clipped by 5 bases and J by 0 bases, with 14 bases between them.

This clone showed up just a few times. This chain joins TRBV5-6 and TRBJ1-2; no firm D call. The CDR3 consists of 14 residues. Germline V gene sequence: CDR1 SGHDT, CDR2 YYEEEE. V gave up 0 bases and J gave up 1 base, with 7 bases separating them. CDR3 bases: TGTGCCAGCAGCTTGGCTCACTATAACTATGGCTACACCTTC. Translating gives CASSLAHYNYGYTF.

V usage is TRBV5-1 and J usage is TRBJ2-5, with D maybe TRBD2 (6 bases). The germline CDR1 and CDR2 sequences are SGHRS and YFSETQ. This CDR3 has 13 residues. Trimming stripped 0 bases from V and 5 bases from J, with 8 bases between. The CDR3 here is CASSLAGRETQYF. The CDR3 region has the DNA TGCGCCAGCAGCTTGGCTGGGAGGGAGACCCAGTACTTC.

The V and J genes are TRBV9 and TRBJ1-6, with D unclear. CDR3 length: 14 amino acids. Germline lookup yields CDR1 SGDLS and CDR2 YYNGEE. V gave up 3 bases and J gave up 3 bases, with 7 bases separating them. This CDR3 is CASSDGSYNSPLHF. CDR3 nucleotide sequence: TGTGCCAGCAGCGATGGTAGCTATAATTCACCCCTCCACTTT.

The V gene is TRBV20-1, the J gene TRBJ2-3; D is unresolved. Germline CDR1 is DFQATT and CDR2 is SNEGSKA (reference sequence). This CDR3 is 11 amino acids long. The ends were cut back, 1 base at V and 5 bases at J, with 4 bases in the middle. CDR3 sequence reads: CSARVQDTQYF. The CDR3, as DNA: TGCAGTGCTAGAGTCCAAGATACGCAGTATTTT.

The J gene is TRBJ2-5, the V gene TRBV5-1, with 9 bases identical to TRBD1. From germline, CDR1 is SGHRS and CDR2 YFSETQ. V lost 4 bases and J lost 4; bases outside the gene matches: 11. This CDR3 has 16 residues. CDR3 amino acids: CASSPTPGQGGETQYF. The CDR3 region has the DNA TGCGCCAGCAGCCCGACCCCGGGACAGGGAGGAGAGACCCAGTACTTC. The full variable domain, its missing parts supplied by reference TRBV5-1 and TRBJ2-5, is KAGVTQTPRYLIKTRGQQVTLSCSPISGHRSVSWYQQTPGQGLQFLFEYFSETQRNKGNFPGRFSGRQFSNSRSEMNVSTLELGDSALYLCASSPTPGQGGETQYFGPGTRLLVL.

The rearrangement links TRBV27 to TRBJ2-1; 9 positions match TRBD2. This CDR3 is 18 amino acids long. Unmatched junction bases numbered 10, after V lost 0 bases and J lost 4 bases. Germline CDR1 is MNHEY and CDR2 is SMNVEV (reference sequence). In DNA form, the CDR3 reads TGTGCCAGCAGTTTATCGTTGAGGGGCGGGGGGGCTTACAATGAGCAGTTCTTC. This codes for CASSLSLRGGGAYNEQFF.

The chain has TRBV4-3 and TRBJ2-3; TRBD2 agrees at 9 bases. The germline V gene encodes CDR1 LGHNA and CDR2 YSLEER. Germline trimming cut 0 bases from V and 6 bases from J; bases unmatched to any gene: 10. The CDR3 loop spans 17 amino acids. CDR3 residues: CASSQDPQGGRVDTQYF. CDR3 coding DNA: TGCGCCAGCAGCCAAGATCCACAGGGCGGGAGGGTGGATACGCAGTATTTT.

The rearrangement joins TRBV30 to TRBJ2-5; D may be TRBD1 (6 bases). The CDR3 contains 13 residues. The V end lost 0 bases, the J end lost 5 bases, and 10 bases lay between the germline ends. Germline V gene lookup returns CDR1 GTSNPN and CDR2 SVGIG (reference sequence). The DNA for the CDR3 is TGTGCCTGGAGTGTACAGGGTACGGAGACCCAGTACTTC. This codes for CAWSVQGTETQYF.

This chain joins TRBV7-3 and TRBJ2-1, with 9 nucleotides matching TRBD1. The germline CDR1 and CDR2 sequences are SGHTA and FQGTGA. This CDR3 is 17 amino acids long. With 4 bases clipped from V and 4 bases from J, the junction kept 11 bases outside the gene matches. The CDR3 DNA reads TGTGCCAGCAGCTCACAACCCGGGACAGGGACTTACAATGAGCAGTTCTTC. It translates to CASSSQPGTGTYNEQFF.

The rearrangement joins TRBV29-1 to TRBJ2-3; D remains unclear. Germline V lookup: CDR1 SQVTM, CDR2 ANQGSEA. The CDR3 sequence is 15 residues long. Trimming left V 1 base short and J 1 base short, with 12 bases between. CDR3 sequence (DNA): TGCAGCGTTGAAGGCGGCTTGAGGCGCACAGATACGCAGTATTTT. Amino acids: CSVEGGLRRTDTQYF.

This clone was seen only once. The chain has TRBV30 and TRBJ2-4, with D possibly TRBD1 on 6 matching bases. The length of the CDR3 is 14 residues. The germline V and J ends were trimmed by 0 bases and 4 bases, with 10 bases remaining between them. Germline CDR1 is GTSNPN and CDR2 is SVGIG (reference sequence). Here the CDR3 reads CAWSVQGRKNIQYF. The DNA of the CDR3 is TGTGCCTGGAGTGTCCAGGGGCGAAAAAACATTCAGTACTTC.

CDR3 nucleotides: TGTGCCACCAGCAGAGATTACGGGACTAGCGGATCCTACGAGCAGTACTTC. Protein sequence: CATSRDYGTSGSYEQYF. The V gene is TRBV15, the J gene TRBJ2-7; the match to TRBD2 covers 11 bases. With V trimmed by 0 bases and J by 1 base, 5 bases remained unmatched. In germline, CDR1 is LNHNV, CDR2 YYDKDF (reference sequence). The CDR3 has 17 residues.

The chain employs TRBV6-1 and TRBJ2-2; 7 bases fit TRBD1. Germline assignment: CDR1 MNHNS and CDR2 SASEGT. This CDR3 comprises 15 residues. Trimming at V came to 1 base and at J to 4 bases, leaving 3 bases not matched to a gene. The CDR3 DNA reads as TGTGCCAGCAGTGAAGTGGCAGGGGGCACCGGGGAGCTGTTTTTT. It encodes CASSEVAGGTGELFF.

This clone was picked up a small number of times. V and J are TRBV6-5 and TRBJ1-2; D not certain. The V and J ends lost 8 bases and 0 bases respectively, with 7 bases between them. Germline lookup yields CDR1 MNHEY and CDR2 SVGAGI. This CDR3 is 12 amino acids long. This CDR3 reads CASGLTNYGYTF. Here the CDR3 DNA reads TGTGCCAGCGGCTTGACTAACTATGGCTACACCTTC.

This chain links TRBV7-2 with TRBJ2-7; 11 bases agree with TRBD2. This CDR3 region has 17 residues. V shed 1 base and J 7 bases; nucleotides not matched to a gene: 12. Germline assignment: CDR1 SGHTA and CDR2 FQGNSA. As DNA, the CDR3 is TGTGCCAGCAGCTTAGTTGGTACTAGCGGGGGTATGGGGGAGCAGTACGTC. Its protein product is CASSLVGTSGGMGEQYV.

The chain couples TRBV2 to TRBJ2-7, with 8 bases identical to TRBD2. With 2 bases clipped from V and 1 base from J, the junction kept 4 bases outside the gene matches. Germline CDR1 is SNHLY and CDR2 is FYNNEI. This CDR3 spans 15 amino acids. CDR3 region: CASSETGLASYEQYF. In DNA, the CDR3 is TGTGCCAGCAGTGAAACTGGACTAGCTTCCTACGAGCAGTACTTC.

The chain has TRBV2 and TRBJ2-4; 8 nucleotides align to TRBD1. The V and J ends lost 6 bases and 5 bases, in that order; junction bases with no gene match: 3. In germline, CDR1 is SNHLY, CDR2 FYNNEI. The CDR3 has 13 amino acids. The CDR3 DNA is TGTGCCAGCAGGAAGACAGGGGAAAACATTCAGTACTTC. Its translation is CASRKTGENIQYF.

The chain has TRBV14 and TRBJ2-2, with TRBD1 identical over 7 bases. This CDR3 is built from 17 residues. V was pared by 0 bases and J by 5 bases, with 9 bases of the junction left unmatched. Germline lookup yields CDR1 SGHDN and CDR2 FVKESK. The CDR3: CASSQEKRQGKTGELFF. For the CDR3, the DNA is TGTGCCAGCAGCCAAGAAAAGCGACAGGGTAAGACCGGGGAGCTGTTTTTT.

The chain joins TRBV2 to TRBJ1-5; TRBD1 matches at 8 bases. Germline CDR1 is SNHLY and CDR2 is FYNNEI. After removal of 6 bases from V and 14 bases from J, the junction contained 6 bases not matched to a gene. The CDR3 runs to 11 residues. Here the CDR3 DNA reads TGTGCCAGCAGGATGGACAGGGCAAAGCATTTT. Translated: CASRMDRAKHF.

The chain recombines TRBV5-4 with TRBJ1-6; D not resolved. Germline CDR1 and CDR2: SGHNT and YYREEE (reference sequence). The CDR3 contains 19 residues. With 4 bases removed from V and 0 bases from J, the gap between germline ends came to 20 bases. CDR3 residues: CASSPTSGVSSSYNSPLHF. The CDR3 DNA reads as TGTGCCAGCAGCCCTACGAGCGGGGTCTCGAGCTCCTATAATTCACCCCTCCACTTT. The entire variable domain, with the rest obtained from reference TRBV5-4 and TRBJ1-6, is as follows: ETGVTQSPTHLIKTRGQQVTLRCSSQSGHNTVSWYQQALGQGPQFIFQYYREEENGRGNFPPRFSGLQFPNYSSELNVNALELDDSALYLCASSPTSGVSSSYNSPLHFGNGTRLTVT.